In this sample, the clone carrying this T cell receptor (beta chain) turned up a few times. Its specificity is unknown. The sample belongs to a study of spatial heterogeneity in lung cancer. Whole-study results and caveats: Expanded tumor TCRs that were ubiquitous appeared in blood more at resection than follow-up.

The CDR3 is 11 amino acids. Germline V gene data show CDR1 as SNHLY and CDR2 as FYNNEI. V was cut by 8 bases and J by 8 bases, with 11 bases left in between. Time point described: sample taken at primary tumor resection. Sequencing of whole RNA from tumor, nontumor lung or frozen PBMC involved no sorting. Every individual TCR cDNA molecule carried its own unique molecular identifier, which allowed correction of PCR and sequencing errors. TCRdb analysed the 5' RACE reads with MiXCR anew, one entry per CDR3 protein. The sample has around 40,000 distinct CDR3 sequences; about 5% are singletons. This sequence was found in a female donor with early-stage non-small cell lung cancer. The chain joins TRBV2 to TRBJ2-3; no firm D call. The sample consisted of PBMCs, taken at surgery. The CDR3 is CASLWAGTQYF. CDR3 nucleotide sequence: TGTGCCAGCCTTTGGGCCGGTACGCAGTATTTT.